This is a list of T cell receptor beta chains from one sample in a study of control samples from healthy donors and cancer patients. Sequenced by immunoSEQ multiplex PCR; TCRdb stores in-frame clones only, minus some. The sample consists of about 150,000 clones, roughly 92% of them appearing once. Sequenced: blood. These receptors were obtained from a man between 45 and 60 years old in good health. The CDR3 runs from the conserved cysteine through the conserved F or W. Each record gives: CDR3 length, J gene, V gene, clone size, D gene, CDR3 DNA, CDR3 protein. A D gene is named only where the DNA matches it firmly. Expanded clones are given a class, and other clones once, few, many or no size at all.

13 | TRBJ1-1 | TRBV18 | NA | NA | TGTGCCAGCTCACCACAGGGTTCCACTGAAGCTTTCTTT | CASSPQGSTEAFF
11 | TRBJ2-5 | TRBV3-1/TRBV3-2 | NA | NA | TGTGCCAGCAGCCAAGAAATCCCCCAGTACTTC | CASSQEIPQYF
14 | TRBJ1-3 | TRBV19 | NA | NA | TGTGCCAGTAGCCTACTATTCACCGGAAACACCATATATTTT | CASSLLFTGNTIYF
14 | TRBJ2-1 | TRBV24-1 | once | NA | TGTGCCACCAGTGATTGGGCCCAGTACAATGAGCAGTTCTTC | CATSDWAQYNEQFF
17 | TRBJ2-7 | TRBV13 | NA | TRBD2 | TGTGCCAGTAGCTCCCCCACAGCGGGACTTTCCCCTTACGAGCAGTACTTC | CASSSPTAGLSPYEQYF
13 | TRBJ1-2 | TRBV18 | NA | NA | TGTGCCAGCTCACCCGACAGGCTTTATGGCTACACCTTC | CASSPDRLYGYTF
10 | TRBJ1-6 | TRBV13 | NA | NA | TGTGCCACCCATGGTTCACCCCTCCACTTT | CATHGSPLHF
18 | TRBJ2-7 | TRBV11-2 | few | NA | TGTGCCAGCAGCCCCCTCGACAGGAGGAGGGAAAGCTCCTACGAGCAGTACTTC | CASSPLDRRRESSYEQYF
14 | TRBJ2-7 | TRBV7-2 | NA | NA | TGTGCCAGCAGCTCCTTGGGGGGATCCTACGAGCAGTACTTC | CASSSLGGSYEQYF
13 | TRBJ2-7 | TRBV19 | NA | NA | TGTGCCAGTAGTACCAGTTCTTGGGGCGAGCAGTACTTC | CASSTSSWGEQYF
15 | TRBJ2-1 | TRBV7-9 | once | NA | TGTGCCAGCAGCTTACCGGGACACCCATACAATGAGCAGTTCTTC | CASSLPGHPYNEQFF
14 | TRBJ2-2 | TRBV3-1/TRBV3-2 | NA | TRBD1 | TGTGCCAGCAGCCAAGGGACAGGAACCGGGGAGCTGTTTTTT | CASSQGTGTGELFF
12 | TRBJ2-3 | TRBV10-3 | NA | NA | TGTGCCATCAGTGTTATGGCAGATACGCAGTATTTT | CAISVMADTQYF
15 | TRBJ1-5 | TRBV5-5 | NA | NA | TGTGCCAGCAGCCCGGCCAGGGTAAGCAATCAGCCCCAGCATTTT | CASSPARVSNQPQHF
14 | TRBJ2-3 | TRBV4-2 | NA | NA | TGTGCCAGCAGCCAAGGACGTAGCACAGATACGCAGTATTTT | CASSQGRSTDTQYF
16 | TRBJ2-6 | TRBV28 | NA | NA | TGTGCCAGCGTAGGGGACGTAATCTCTGGGGCCAACGTCCTGACTTTC | CASVGDVISGANVLTF
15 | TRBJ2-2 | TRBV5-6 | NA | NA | TGTGCCAGCAGCACCACAGGGATGGGCACCGGGGAGCTGTTTTTT | CASSTTGMGTGELFF
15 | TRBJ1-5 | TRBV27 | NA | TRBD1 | TGTGCCAGCAGTTGGACAGGTTATAGCAATCAGCCCCAGCATTTT | CASSWTGYSNQPQHF
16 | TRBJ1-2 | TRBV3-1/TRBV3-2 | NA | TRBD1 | TGTGCCAGCAGTTCAGGGGGGGGATTCGATAACTATGGCTACACCTTC | CASSSGGGFDNYGYTF
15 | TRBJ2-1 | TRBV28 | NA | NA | TGTGCCAGCAGTTTAATTGGTCAGGGTAGGAATGAGCAGTTCTTC | CASSLIGQGRNEQFF
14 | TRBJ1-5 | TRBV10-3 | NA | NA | TGTGCCATCAGTGCGGACCATAGCAATCAGCCCCAGCATTTT | CAISADHSNQPQHF
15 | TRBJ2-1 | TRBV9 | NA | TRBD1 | TGTGCCAGCAGCGTAGCCCCCGACAGGGATAATGAGCAGTTCTTC | CASSVAPDRDNEQFF
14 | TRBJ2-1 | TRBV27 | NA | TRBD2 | TGTGCCAGCACCGAGCTAGCGGGAAGCAATGAGCAGTTCTTC | CASTELAGSNEQFF
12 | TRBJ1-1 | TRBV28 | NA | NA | TGTGCCAGCAGTTTCCCGAGGACTGAAGCTTTCTTT | CASSFPRTEAFF
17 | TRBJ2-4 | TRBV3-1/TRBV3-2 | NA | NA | TGTGCCAGCAGCCAGACCGGGACATCCTTAGCCAAAAACATTCAGTACTTC | CASSQTGTSLAKNIQYF
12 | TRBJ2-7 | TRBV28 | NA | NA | TGTGCCAGCATGGAGGGGGTCGGCGAGCAGTACTTC | CASMEGVGEQYF
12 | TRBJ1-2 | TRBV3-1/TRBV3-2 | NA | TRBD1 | TGTGCCAGCAGCCTGGGACAGGGAGGCTACACCTTC | CASSLGQGGYTF
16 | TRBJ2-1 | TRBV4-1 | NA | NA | TGCGCCAGCAGCCAAGATTGGGGGCTTACCTACAATGAGCAGTTCTTC | CASSQDWGLTYNEQFF
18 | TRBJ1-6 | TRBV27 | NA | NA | TGTGCCAGCAGCACGCGAAGGGACGCTAGAACCAGGGATTCACCCCTCCACTTT | CASSTRRDARTRDSPLHF
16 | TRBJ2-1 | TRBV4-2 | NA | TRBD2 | TGTGCCAGCAGCCAGGGGACTAGCGAACCCTACAATGAGCAGTTCTTC | CASSQGTSEPYNEQFF
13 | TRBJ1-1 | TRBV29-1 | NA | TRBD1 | TGCAGCGTTTTACCGGGACAGAGCACTGAAGCTTTCTTT | CSVLPGQSTEAFF
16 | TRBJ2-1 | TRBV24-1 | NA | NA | TGTGCCACCAGTGATCCCCAGGGGGGGGTAGGGGATGAGCAGTTCTTC | CATSDPQGGVGDEQFF
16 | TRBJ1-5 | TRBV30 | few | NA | TGTGCCTGGAGTGGAGGGGCAGGGATTGGGAATCAGCCCCAGCATTTT | CAWSGGAGIGNQPQHF
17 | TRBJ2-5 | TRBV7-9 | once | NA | TGTGCCAGCAGCTTAGCTCTCTGGACAGAGAGTCAAGAGACCCAGTACTTC | CASSLALWTESQETQYF
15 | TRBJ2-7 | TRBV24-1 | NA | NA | TGTGCCACCAGTGACCCAGGGGAAGGCTCCTACGAGCAGTACTTC | CATSDPGEGSYEQYF
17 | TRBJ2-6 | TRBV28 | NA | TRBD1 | TGTGCCAGCAGTTTTGTGCGGACAGGGTCTGGGGCCAACGTCCTGACTTTC | CASSFVRTGSGANVLTF
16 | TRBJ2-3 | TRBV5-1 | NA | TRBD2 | TGCGCCAGCAGCCCTGTCGGAGGACTAGCCCCAGATACGCAGTATTTT | CASSPVGGLAPDTQYF
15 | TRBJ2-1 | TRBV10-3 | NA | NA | TGTGCCATCAGTGAGGCCTTAGGGGGCTACAATGAGCAGTTCTTC | CAISEALGGYNEQFF
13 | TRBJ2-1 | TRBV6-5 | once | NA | TGTGCCAGCAGTTCACTAGCAGGCAATGAGCAGTTCTTC | CASSSLAGNEQFF
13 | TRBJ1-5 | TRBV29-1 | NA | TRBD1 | TGCAGCGTTGGGGACAGAAGCAATCAGCCCCAGCATTTT | CSVGDRSNQPQHF
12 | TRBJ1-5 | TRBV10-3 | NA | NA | TGTGCCACCTTAGACCGCAATCAGCCCCAGCATTTT | CATLDRNQPQHF
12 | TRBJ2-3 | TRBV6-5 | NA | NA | TGTGCCAGCGCGGATAACACAGATACGCAGTATTTT | CASADNTDTQYF
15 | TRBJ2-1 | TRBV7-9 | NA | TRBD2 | TGTGCCAGCAGCTTCGGTGGGACTAGGGACGGTGAGCAGTTCTTC | CASSFGGTRDGEQFF
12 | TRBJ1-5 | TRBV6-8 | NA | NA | TGTGCCAGCAGTCAACAGGGCCAGCCCCAGCATTTT | CASSQQGQPQHF
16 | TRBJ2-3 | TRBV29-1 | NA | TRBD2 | TGCAGCGCCCCTCTTTGGGGGGGGGTTAGCACAGATACGCAGTATTTT | CSAPLWGGVSTDTQYF
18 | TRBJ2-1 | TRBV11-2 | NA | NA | TGTGCCAGCAGCCCACGCCCATCCCCCACCCTCGGCAACTTTGAGCAGTTCTTC | CASSPRPSPTLGNFEQFF
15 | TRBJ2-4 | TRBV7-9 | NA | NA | TGTGCCAGCAGCTTAAACAAATTCGCCAAAAACATTCAGTACTTC | CASSLNKFAKNIQYF
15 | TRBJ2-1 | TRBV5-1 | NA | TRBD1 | TGCGCCAGCAGCCAGGACAGGGGCTCCTACAATGAGCAGTTCTTC | CASSQDRGSYNEQFF